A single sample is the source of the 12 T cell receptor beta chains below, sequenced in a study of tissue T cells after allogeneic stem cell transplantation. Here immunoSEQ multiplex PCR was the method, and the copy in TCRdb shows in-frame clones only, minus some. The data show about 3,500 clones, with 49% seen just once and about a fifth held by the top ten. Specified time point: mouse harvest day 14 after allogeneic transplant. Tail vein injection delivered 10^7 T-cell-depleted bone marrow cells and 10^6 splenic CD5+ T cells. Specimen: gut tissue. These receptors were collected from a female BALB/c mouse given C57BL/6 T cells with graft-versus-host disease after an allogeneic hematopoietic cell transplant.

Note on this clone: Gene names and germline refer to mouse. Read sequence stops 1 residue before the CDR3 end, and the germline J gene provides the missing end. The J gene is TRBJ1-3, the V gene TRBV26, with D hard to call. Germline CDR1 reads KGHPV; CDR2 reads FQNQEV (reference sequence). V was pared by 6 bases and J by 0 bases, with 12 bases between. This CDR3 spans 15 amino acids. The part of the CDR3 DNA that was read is TGTGCCAGCAGCCACAGTAAAATTTCTGGAAATACGCTCTAT. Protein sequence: CASSHSKISGNTLY. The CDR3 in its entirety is CASSHSKISGNTLYF. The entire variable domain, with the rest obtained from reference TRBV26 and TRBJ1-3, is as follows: NSKVIQTPRYLVKGQGQKAKMRCIPEKGHPVVFWYQQNKNNEFKFLINFQNQEVLQQIDMTEKRFSAECPSNSPCSLEIQSSEAGDSALYLCASSHSKISGNTLYFGEGSRLIVV.

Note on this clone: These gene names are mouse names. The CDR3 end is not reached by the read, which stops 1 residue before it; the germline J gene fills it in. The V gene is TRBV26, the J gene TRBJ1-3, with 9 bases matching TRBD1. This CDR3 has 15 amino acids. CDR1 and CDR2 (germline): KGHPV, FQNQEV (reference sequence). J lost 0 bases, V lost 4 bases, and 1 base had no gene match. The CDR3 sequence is CASSPTGGSGNTLYF. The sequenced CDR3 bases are TGTGCCAGCAGTCCGACAGGGGGTTCTGGAAATACGCTCTAT.

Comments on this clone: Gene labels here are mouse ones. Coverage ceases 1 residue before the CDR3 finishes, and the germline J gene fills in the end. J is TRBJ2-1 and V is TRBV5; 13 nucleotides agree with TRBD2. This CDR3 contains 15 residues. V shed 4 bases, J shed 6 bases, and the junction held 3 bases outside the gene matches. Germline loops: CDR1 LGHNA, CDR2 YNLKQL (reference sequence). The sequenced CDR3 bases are TGTGCCAGCAGCCCCGGACTGGGGGGGCCTGCTGAGCAGTTC. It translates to CASSPGLGGPAEQF. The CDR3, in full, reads CASSPGLGGPAEQFF.

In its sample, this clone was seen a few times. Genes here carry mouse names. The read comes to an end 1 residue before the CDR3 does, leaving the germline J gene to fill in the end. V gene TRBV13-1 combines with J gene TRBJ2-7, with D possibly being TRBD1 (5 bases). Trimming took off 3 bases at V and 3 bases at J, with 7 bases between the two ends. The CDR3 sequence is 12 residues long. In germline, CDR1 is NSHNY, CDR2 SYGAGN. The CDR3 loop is CASSGQYYEQYF. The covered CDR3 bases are TGTGCCAGCAGTGGACAGTACTATGAACAGTAC.

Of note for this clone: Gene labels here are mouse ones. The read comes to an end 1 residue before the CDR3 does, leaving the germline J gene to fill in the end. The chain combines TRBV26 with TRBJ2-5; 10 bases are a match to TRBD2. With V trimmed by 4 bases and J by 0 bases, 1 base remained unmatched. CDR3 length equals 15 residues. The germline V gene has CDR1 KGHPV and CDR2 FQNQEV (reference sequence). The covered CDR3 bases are TGTGCCAGCAGTCGACTGGGGGGTAACCAAGACACCCAGTAC. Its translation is CASSRLGGNQDTQY. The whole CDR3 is CASSRLGGNQDTQYF.

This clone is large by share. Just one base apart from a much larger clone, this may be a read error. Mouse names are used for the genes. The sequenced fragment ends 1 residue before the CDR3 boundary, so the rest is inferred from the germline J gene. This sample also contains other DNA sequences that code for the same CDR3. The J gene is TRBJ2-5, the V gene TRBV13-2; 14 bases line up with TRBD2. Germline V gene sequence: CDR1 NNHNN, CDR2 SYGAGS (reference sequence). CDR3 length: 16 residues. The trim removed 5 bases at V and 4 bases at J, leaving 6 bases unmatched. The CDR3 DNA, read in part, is TGTGCCAGCGGGGGGGGACTGGGGGGGCGCGAAGACACCCAGTAC. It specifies CASGGGLGGREDTQY. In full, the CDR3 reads CASGGGLGGREDTQYF.

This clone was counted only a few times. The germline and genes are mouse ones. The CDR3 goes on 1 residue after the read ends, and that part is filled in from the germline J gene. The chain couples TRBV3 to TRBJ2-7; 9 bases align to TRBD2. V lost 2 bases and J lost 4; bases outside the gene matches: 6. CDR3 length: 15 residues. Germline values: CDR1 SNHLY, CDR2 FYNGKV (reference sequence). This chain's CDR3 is CASSLWGTGLYEQYF. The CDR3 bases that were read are TGTGCCAGCAGCTTATGGGGGACTGGGCTTTATGAACAGTAC.

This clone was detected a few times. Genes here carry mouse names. The CDR3 DNA, read in part, is TGTGCCAGCAGCTCCCAACTGGGGGGGAACTATGCTGAGCAGTTC. The encoded protein is CASSSQLGGNYAEQF. The whole CDR3 protein reads CASSSQLGGNYAEQFF. The chain recombines TRBV3 with TRBJ2-1; 10 nucleotides line up with TRBD2. Sequencing ends 1 residue short of the CDR3 end; the germline J gene provides the rest. With 4 bases clipped from V and 1 base from J, the junction kept 4 bases outside the gene matches. CDR1 is SNHLY, CDR2 FYNGKV, per germline (reference sequence). The CDR3 has 16 residues. The full variable domain, its missing parts supplied by reference TRBV3 and TRBJ2-1, is GPKVLQIPSHQIIDMGQMVTLNCDPVSNHLYFYWYKQILGQQMEFLVNFYNGKVMEKSKLFKDQFSVERPDGSYFTLKIQPTALEDSAVYFCASSSQLGGNYAEQFFGPGTRLTVL.

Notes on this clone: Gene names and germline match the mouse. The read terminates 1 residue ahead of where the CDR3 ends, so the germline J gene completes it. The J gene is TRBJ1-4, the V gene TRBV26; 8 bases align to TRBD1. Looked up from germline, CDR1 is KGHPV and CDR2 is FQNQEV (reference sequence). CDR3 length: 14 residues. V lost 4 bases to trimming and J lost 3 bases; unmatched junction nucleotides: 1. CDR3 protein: CASSPTGANERLFF. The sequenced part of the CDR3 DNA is TGTGCCAGCAGTCCGACAGGGGCCAACGAAAGATTATTT.

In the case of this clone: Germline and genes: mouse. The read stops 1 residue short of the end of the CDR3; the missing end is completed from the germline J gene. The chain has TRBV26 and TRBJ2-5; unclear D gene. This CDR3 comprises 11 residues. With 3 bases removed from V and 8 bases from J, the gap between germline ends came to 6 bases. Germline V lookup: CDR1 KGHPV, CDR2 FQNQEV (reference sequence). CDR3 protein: CASSLMGTQYF. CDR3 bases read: TGTGCCAGCAGTCTAATGGGCACCCAGTAC.

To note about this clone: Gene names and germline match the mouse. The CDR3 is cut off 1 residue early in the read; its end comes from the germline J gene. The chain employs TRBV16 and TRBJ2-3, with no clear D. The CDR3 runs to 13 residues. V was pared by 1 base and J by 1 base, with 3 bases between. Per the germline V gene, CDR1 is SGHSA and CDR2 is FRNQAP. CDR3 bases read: TGTGCAAGCAGCTTAGGGGGTGCAGAAACGCTGTAT. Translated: CASSLGGAETLY. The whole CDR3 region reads CASSLGGAETLYF.

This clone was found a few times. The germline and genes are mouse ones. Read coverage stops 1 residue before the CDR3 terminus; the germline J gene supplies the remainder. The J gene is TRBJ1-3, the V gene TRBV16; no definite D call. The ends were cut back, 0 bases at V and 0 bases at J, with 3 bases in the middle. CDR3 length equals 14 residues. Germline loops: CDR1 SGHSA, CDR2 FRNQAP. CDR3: CASSLENSGNTLYF. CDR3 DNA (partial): TGTGCAAGCAGCTTAGAGAATTCTGGAAATACGCTCTAT. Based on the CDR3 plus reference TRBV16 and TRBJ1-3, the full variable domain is NAGVIQTPRHKVTGKGQEATLWCEPISGHSAVFWYRQTIVQGLEFLTYFRNQAPIDDSGMPKERFSAQMPNQSHSTLKIQSTQPQDSAVYLCASSLENSGNTLYFGEGSRLIVV.